The clone carrying this T cell receptor (beta chain) was found many times. Antigen: not known. The data derive from a study of early T cells in non-severe SARS-CoV-2 infection. The wider study: Sequencing input comprised bulk RNA from unsorted whole blood; chain pairing was not available. General study results and limits: VDJdb-based matching was biased toward anti-spike CD8 responses and missed private and CD4 specificities.

CDR1 and CDR2 (germline): DFQATT, SNEGSKA (reference sequence). The CDR3 totals 16 residues. Trimming cost V 0 bases and J 3 bases; bases outside gene matches: 8. Researchers tagged individual cDNA molecules with unique molecular identifiers. TCRdb used MiXCR to reprocess the 5' RACE reads, holding one entry per CDR3 protein. The sample includes some 46,000 distinct CDR3 sequences, 6% to 6.5% of them seen just once. The chain uses TRBV20-1 and TRBJ2-3; TRBD2 agrees at 8 bases. This sequence originates from an adult who was a healthcare worker with PCR-confirmed SARS-CoV-2 infection or an uninfected control (not recorded which). What was sequenced was whole blood. DNA for the CDR3: TGCAGTGCTAGAGAAAGGGTAGCGGGGTTTACAGATACGCAGTATTTT. It specifies CSARERVAGFTDTQYF.